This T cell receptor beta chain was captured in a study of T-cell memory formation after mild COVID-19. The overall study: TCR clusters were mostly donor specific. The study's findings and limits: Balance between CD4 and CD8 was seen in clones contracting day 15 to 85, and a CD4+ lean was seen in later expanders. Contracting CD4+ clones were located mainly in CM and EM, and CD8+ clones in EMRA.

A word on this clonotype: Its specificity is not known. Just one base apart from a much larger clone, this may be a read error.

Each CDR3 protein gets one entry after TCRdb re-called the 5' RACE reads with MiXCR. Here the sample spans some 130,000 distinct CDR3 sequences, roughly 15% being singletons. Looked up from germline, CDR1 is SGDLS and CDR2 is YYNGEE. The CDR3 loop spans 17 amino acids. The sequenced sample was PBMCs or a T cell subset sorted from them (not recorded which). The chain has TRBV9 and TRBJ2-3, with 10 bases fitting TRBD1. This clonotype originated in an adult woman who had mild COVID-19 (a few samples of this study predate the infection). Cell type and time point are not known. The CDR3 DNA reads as TGTGCCAGCAGCTCCCATTGGGGACAGGGGCCCACAGATACGCGGTATTTT. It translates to CASSSHWGQGPTDTRYF.